The 5 T cell receptor beta chains reported below all come from one sample, sequenced in a study of regulatory T cells in long-lasting Graves disease. Described time point: persistent/refractory GD, antithyroid drugs over 5 years with positive TRAb. PBMC-derived RNA was used for the TCR library. Researchers made TCR beta libraries by using iRepertoire HTBI primers and running Arm-PCR on CDR3 regions. TCRdb re-called the multiplex PCR reads through MiXCR, storing one row per CDR3 protein. Of more than 350,000 distinct CDR3 sequences listed, roughly 23% were seen once; the top ten hold more than 13%. This material consisted of peripheral blood mononuclear cells (PBMCs), taken when the disease was refractory, from a patient treated with antithyroid drugs. Source of these receptors: a female donor with Graves disease.

This clonotype has at least ten counts. CDR3: CASSQARGPGEKLFF. In DNA form, the CDR3 reads TGTGCCAGCAGCCAAGCCCGGGGGCCCGGGGAAAAACTGTTTTTT. The chain uses TRBV3-1 and TRBJ1-4, with D maybe TRBD1 (6 bases). V dropped 1 base and J dropped 8 bases, with 14 bases sitting between them. Germline V gene lookup returns CDR1 LGHDT and CDR2 YNNKEL (reference sequence). The CDR3 totals 15 residues.

This clonotype was recorded many times. This chain joins TRBV6-5 and TRBJ1-2; D remains unclear. This CDR3 has 17 amino acids. The ends were cut back, 1 base at V and 3 bases at J, with 18 bases in the middle. Germline V gene lookup returns CDR1 MNHEY and CDR2 SVGAGI. This chain's CDR3 is CASSYLPSPGFDYGYTF. In nucleotides, the CDR3 is TGTGCCAGCAGTTACTTACCTAGCCCCGGTTTTGACTATGGCTACACCTTC.

This clonotype was detected a few times. The chain combines TRBV14 with TRBJ1-3, with unresolved D. The ends were cut back, 4 bases at V and 0 bases at J, with 7 bases in the middle. Germline V gene data show CDR1 as SGHDN and CDR2 as FVKESK. The CDR3 has 14 residues. The CDR3 reads CASSRVYSGNTIYF. CDR3 DNA sequence: TGTGCCAGCAGCCGGGTCTACTCTGGAAACACCATATATTTT.

There are a few counts of this clonotype. The rearrangement uses TRBV6-5 and TRBJ1-3; a weak D match, TRBD1 (6 bases). V was clipped by 2 bases and J by 0 bases, with 11 bases between them. Germline V gene data show CDR1 as MNHEY and CDR2 as SVGAGI. The CDR3 runs 16 residues. The CDR3 region has the DNA TGTGCCAGCAGTTACGCGCAGGGGAGCTCTGGAAACACCATATATTTT. Its protein product is CASSYAQGSSGNTIYF.

This clonotype was recorded at least ten times. This rearrangement joins TRBV7-8 to TRBJ2-2, with D possibly being TRBD2 (5 bases). Germline assignment: CDR1 SGHVS and CDR2 FQNEAQ. This CDR3 region has 16 residues. The V end lost 2 bases, the J end lost 7 bases, and 17 bases lay between the germline ends. CDR3 residues: CASSLRVGVRSGELFF. CDR3 in DNA: TGTGCCAGCAGCTTACGAGTGGGAGTGCGGAGCGGGGAGCTGTTTTTT.